The 25 T cell receptor beta chains listed next were all sequenced from one sample in a study of T cells after posttransplantation cyclophosphamide. Clones were read by immunoSEQ multiplex PCR, and TCRdb kept only the in-frame ones, dropping some. Observed are over 20,000 clones, no singletons, with the top ten taking around 1.4%. Sample: PBMCs. The receptors derive from a man between 45 and 60 years old in good health, CMV-negative, and a related stem cell transplant donor.

This clone has ten or more counts. CDR3 bases: TGTGCCAGCAGGACAAAGAACACTGAAGCTTTCTTT. Translated, it gives CASRTKNTEAFF. V gene TRBV6-6 combines with J gene TRBJ1-1; D is uncertain. V gave up 6 bases and J gave up 1 base, with 6 bases separating them. Germline-derived CDR1 and CDR2 are MNHNY and SVGAGI (reference sequence). The CDR3 contains 12 residues.

In this sample, this clone turned up many times. This chain uses TRBV5-1 with TRBJ2-7; 8 bases fit TRBD2. The CDR3 spans 14 residues. Losses at the gene ends were 3 bases for V and 1 base for J; bases not matched to a gene: 3. The germline V gene has CDR1 SGHRS and CDR2 YFSETQ. The CDR3 loop is CASSWTSTSYEQYF. The CDR3 DNA is TGCGCCAGCAGCTGGACTAGCACATCCTACGAGCAGTACTTC.

At least ten counts were recorded for this clone. V gene TRBV10-3 combines with J gene TRBJ2-7, with 7 bases that match TRBD1. The CDR3 is 14 residues long. The J segment lost 2 bases and the V segment lost 7 bases, leaving 8 bases of the junction unmatched. Germline V CDR1 and CDR2: ENHRY, SYGVKD. CDR3 region: CAITVGDRAYEQYF. As DNA, the CDR3 is TGTGCCATCACCGTGGGTGACAGGGCCTACGAGCAGTACTTC.

This clone was seen repeatedly, ten times or more. The chain is built from TRBV2 and TRBJ1-5, with a tentative D call TRBD1 (5 bases). Germline V gives CDR1 SNHLY, CDR2 FYNNEI. Trimming left V 7 bases short and J 3 bases short, with 10 bases between. The CDR3 sequence is 13 residues long. DNA of the CDR3: TGTGCCAGCAACCAGGGTTTCAATCAGCCCCAGCATTTT. Amino acids: CASNQGFNQPQHF.

This clone was found a few times. The chain has TRBV2 and TRBJ1-4; possible D gene TRBD1, 5 bases. Trimming shortened V by 7 bases and J by 3 bases, and 15 bases separated the two germline ends. From germline, CDR1 is SNHLY and CDR2 FYNNEI. The CDR3 has 15 amino acids. CDR3 nucleotides: TGTGCCAGCATGGTGGCCTGGGGGGCTAATGAAAAACTGTTTTTT. Its translation is CASMVAWGANEKLFF. Variable domain in full (rest from reference TRBV2 and TRBJ1-4): EPEVTQTPSHQVTQMGQEVILRCVPISNHLYFYWYRQILGQKVEFLVSFYNNEISEKSEIFDDQFSVERPDGSNFTLKIRSTKLEDSAMYFCASMVAWGANEKLFFGSGTQLSVL.

This clone was counted many times. The rearrangement joins TRBV5-1 to TRBJ2-5; the D is unclear. V was cut by 4 bases and J by 1 base, with 8 bases left in between. CDR1 and CDR2 from the germline V gene are SGHRS and YFSETQ. The CDR3 is made up of 13 amino acids. This CDR3 is CASSATPQETQYF. CDR3 in DNA: TGCGCCAGCAGCGCTACCCCCCAAGAGACCCAGTACTTC. Based on the CDR3 plus reference TRBV5-1 and TRBJ2-5, the full variable domain is KAGVTQTPRYLIKTRGQQVTLSCSPISGHRSVSWYQQTPGQGLQFLFEYFSETQRNKGNFPGRFSGRQFSNSRSEMNVSTLELGDSALYLCASSATPQETQYFGPGTRLLVL.

This clone was counted at least ten times. The genes are TRBV5-6 and TRBJ2-7; D is undetermined. The germline CDR1 and CDR2 sequences are SGHDT and YYEEEE. This CDR3 is 14 amino acids long. V lost 2 bases to trimming and J lost 4 bases, with 13 bases between them. CDR3 sequence (DNA): TGTGCCAGCAGCTTTAAGGCGGCTCGGTACGAGCAGTACTTC. This codes for CASSFKAARYEQYF.

The V gene is TRBV5-1, the J gene TRBJ2-5; 7 bases map to TRBD1. Judging by the DNA end, TRBJ2-7 fits better; the J call may be wrong. Germline V gene lookup returns CDR1 SGHRS and CDR2 YFSETQ. The CDR3 length is 14 residues. The CDR3 coding sequence is TGCGCCAGCAGCTTGGGAGGGACAGCCTACGAGCAGTACTTC. This codes for CASSLGGTAYEQYF.

In its sample, this clone was seen many times. The chain joins TRBV28 to TRBJ1-4; 11 bases are a match to TRBD1. Per the germline V gene, CDR1 is MDHEN and CDR2 is SYDVKM. V lost 1 base, J lost 2 bases, and 6 bases stayed unmatched. CDR3 size: 18 residues. The CDR3 nucleotides read TGTGCCAGCAGTTTATATGGGACAGGGGGGGGTACTAATGAAAAACTGTTTTTT. Encoded protein: CASSLYGTGGGTNEKLFF.

This clone was detected many times. This chain connects TRBV9 to TRBJ2-3; 8 positions agree with TRBD2. Germline loops: CDR1 SGDLS, CDR2 YYNGEE. Losses at the gene ends were 9 bases for V and 2 bases for J; bases not matched to a gene: 11. CDR3 length: 15 amino acids. The CDR3 DNA is TGTGCCACCTCGTTCAGCGGGAGACCCACAGATACGCAGTATTTT. The encoded protein is CATSFSGRPTDTQYF.

This clone showed up many times. V usage is TRBV18 and J usage is TRBJ2-5; no reliable D call. Trimming took off 3 bases at V and 4 bases at J, with 9 bases between the two ends. Germline values: CDR1 KGHSH, CDR2 LQKENI. This CDR3 contains 13 residues. The CDR3 bases are TGTGCCAGCTCACCCGTAGAAGCAGAGACCCAGTACTTC. As protein: CASSPVEAETQYF.

This clone was seen many times. The rearrangement uses TRBV19 and TRBJ1-5, with 10 bases lining up with TRBD1. After removal of 6 bases from V and 7 bases from J, the junction contained 3 bases not matched to a gene. The CDR3 loop spans 13 amino acids. CDR1 is LNHDA and CDR2 is SQIVND in the germline V gene (reference sequence). CDR3 nucleotides: TGTGCCAGTAGCGGGACAGGGGTCCAGCCCCAGCATTTT. It yields the protein CASSGTGVQPQHF. Filled out from reference TRBV19 and TRBJ1-5, the complete variable domain reads DGGITQSPKYLFRKEGQNVTLSCEQNLNHDAMYWYRQDPGQGLRLIYYSQIVNDFQKGDIAEGYSVSREKKESFPLTVTSAQKNPTAFYLCASSGTGVQPQHFGDGTRLSIL.

The chain joins TRBV7-8 to TRBJ1-6; possible D gene TRBD1, 6 bases. The CDR3 length is 14 residues. V shed 4 bases and J shed 6 bases, with 10 bases lying between them. Germline V gives CDR1 SGHVS, CDR2 FQNEAQ. The CDR3 DNA follows: TGTGCCAGCAGCTCCCTCAGGGGTAATTCACCCCTCCACTTT. It yields the protein CASSSLRGNSPLHF.

The rearrangement uses TRBV30 and TRBJ2-7, with 9 bases matching TRBD1. This CDR3 has 13 amino acids. V lost 5 bases to trimming and J lost 6 bases; unmatched junction nucleotides: 8. Germline V CDR1 and CDR2: GTSNPN, SVGIG (reference sequence). The CDR3 sequence is CAWSGTGFSEQYF. DNA of the CDR3: TGTGCCTGGTCCGGGACAGGGTTTTCCGAGCAGTACTTC.

This clone came up many times. J is TRBJ2-1 and V is TRBV4-1, with unresolved D. The V and J ends lost 1 base and 5 bases respectively, with 9 bases between them. Germline V gene sequence: CDR1 MGHRA, CDR2 YSYEKL. There are 14 residues in the CDR3. CDR3 nucleotide sequence: TGCGCCAGCAGCCAAGTAGCACCGGACAATGAGCAGTTCTTC. Protein sequence: CASSQVAPDNEQFF.

The table lists this clone with many counts. The chain couples TRBV2 to TRBJ2-7; D remains ambiguous. Between the trimmed V and J ends, which lost 8 bases and 4 bases, there was a span of 12 bases. CDR3 size: 12 residues. Germline loops: CDR1 SNHLY, CDR2 FYNNEI. The CDR3: CASRQISYEQYF. The DNA of the CDR3 is TGTGCCAGCCGCCAGATTTCTTACGAGCAGTACTTC.

This clone was counted ten times or more. The chain uses TRBV30 and TRBJ2-1; D not resolved. V was cut by 2 bases and J by 6 bases, with 5 bases left in between. The CDR3 spans 11 residues. Germline V CDR1 and CDR2: GTSNPN, SVGIG (reference sequence). The CDR3 reads CAWSFINEQFF. CDR3 coding DNA: TGTGCCTGGAGTTTTATCAATGAGCAGTTCTTC.

In its sample, this clone was seen many times. The rearrangement uses TRBV5-1 and TRBJ2-3; 7 bases are a match to TRBD2. The CDR3 covers 14 residues. The V gene end was trimmed by 1 base and the J gene end by 4 bases; junction bases not matched to a gene: 3. Germline CDR1 reads SGHRS; CDR2 reads YFSETQ. CDR3 loop: CASSLFGGADTQYF. The CDR3 coding sequence is TGCGCCAGCAGCTTGTTTGGGGGGGCAGATACGCAGTATTTT.

This clone has ten or more counts. Other DNA sequences of this sample code for an identical CDR3. V gene TRBV29-1 combines with J gene TRBJ1-2; the D gene is possibly TRBD1 (6 bases). There are 12 residues in the CDR3. V was trimmed by 6 bases and J by 2 bases, leaving 10 bases between them. The germline V gene has CDR1 SQVTM and CDR2 ANQGSEA. CDR3 bases: TGCAGCGTGGAGACAGGAAACTATGGCTACACCTTC. It yields the protein CSVETGNYGYTF.

This clone was observed at least ten times. The gene calls are TRBV5-4 and TRBJ2-6; TRBD1 matches 7 bases. The V gene's germline CDR1 is SGHNT and CDR2 YYREEE (reference sequence). V lost 0 bases, J lost 8 bases, and 2 bases stayed unmatched. This CDR3 is 14 amino acids long. CDR3: CASSLEGATNVLTF. CDR3 DNA sequence: TGTGCCAGCAGCTTGGAGGGGGCGACCAACGTCCTGACTTTC.

This clone counts as medium-sized. The chain is built from TRBV19 and TRBJ2-1; 7 nucleotides line up with TRBD2. The germline gives CDR1 LNHDA, CDR2 SQIVND (reference sequence). There are 15 residues in the CDR3. J lost 9 bases, V lost 3 bases, and 11 bases had no gene match. This chain's CDR3 is CASSIASSGGGEQFF. The CDR3 nucleotides are TGTGCCAGTAGTATTGCGTCTAGCGGTGGCGGTGAGCAGTTCTTC.

This clone was found many times. The V and J genes are TRBV27 and TRBJ1-2; 10 bases agree with TRBD1. There are 15 residues in the CDR3. V gave up 4 bases and J gave up 7 bases; unmatched junction bases: 9. The V gene's germline CDR1 is MNHEY and CDR2 SMNVEV (reference sequence). CDR3 DNA: TGTGCCAGCAGTTCGACGGACAGGGGGATGGGTGGCTACACCTTC. Translating gives CASSSTDRGMGGYTF.

This clone appeared many times. The CDR3 DNA reads TGTGCCTGGAGTCGGGCCGGGACAGGACGCACCATATATTTT. It yields the protein CAWSRAGTGRTIYF. V is TRBV30 and J is TRBJ1-3; 8 positions agree with TRBD1. This CDR3 contains 14 residues. Looked up from germline, CDR1 is GTSNPN and CDR2 is SVGIG (reference sequence). V shed 2 bases, J shed 9 bases, and the junction held 9 bases outside the gene matches.

V usage is TRBV30 and J usage is TRBJ2-3, with 9 nucleotides matching TRBD2. This CDR3 has 13 residues. J lost 4 bases, V lost 2 bases, and 1 base had no gene match. Germline CDR1 reads GTSNPN; CDR2 reads SVGIG (reference sequence). The CDR3 region has the DNA TGTGCCTGGAGTAAGCGGGAGGCAGATACGCAGTATTTT. Its protein product is CAWSKREADTQYF.

This clone was counted many times. The CDR3, as DNA: TGTGCCAGCAGCTCCTTCTTCTCAGGGCAGGAGACCCAGTACTTC. This codes for CASSSFFSGQETQYF. V usage is TRBV7-9 and J usage is TRBJ2-5; TRBD1 is a possible D gene (5 bases). This CDR3 is built from 15 residues. The germline V and J ends were trimmed by 4 bases and 5 bases, with 17 bases remaining between them. CDR1 SEHNR and CDR2 FQNEAQ come from the germline V gene (reference sequence).